This T cell receptor (beta chain) was captured by sequencing in a study of shared clonotypes between healthy human individuals. General study points: Shared clonotypes: approximately 5% naive CD4, 3.5% to 4% naive CD8, about 2.4% memory CD4, under 0.45% memory CD8.

Clones were sequenced by immunoSEQ multiplex PCR, and TCRdb holds only the in-frame ones, with some missing. The table records about 2.3 million clones, around 90% of them present only once. In the case of this clone: What it binds is unknown.

CD4+ cells underwent separation, giving CD45RA+ naive and CD45RA-negative memory subsets. Sequenced input: naive CD4+ T cells from PBMCs. The subset is: CD45RA+ positively selected. This TCR was sampled from a man younger than 35 in good health. Some clones in this sample may be carry-over from other donors' samples.

CDR3 nucleotides: TGTGCCAGCAGTTCGGGGGGTCCACCCCTCCACTTT. Translated, it gives CASSSGGPPLHF. This chain uses TRBV28 with TRBJ1-6; perhaps TRBD1 as D (5 bases). V was pared by 4 bases and J by 11 bases, with 9 bases between. This CDR3 comprises 12 residues. CDR1 and CDR2 (germline): MDHEN, SYDVKM. Full variable domain (outside the CDR3, taken from reference TRBV28 and TRBJ1-6): DVKVTQSSRYLVKRTGEKVFLECVQDMDHENMFWYRQDPGLGLRLIYFSYDVKMKEKGDIPEGYSVSREKKERFSLILESASTNQTSMYLCASSSGGPPLHFGNGTRLTVT.